This is a list of T cell receptor beta chains from one sample in a study of OX40 agonist ivuxolimab in advanced cancers. TCRdb keeps only in-frame clones here, not all; method: immunoSEQ multiplex PCR. The profile shows 70,000 to 80,000 clones, around 83% of them singletons. The material was CD4+ or CD8+ T cells sorted from blood, obtained in a trial of the OX40 agonist ivuxolimab. These receptors all stem from an adult with an advanced solid tumor such as melanoma, head and neck, liver or kidney cancer. Both conserved end residues are trimmed from each CDR3. Clone size is stated in some rows and not others, as once, few, many or a class when expanded.

.	TRBV18	TRBJ1-5	ASSPQDRGISNQPQH
.	TRBV28	TRBJ2-2	ASSSPGQGKTGELF
.	TRBV5-1	TRBJ2-7	ASSSLTSGFSYEQY
once	TRBV5-6	TRBJ2-1	ASSPDGGYGRPEQF
.	TRBV28	TRBJ2-7	ASSSNYGTEWGQY
.	TRBV9	TRBJ1-3	ASSKPSSGNTIY
.	TRBV27	TRBJ2-1	ASSKQGINEQF
.	TRBV5-1	TRBJ1-2	ASSLGTGINYGYT
.	TRBV6-5	TRBJ1-2	ASRFGGYRRYGYT
.	TRBV5-1	TRBJ1-1	ASSLAVSGTVTEAF
.	TRBV7-2	TRBJ2-7	ASSLAGPYEQY
once	TRBV19	TRBJ2-1	ASSTGGDPSYNEQF
.	TRBV28	TRBJ2-7	ASQREQTYEQY
few	TRBV6-5	TRBJ2-2	ASSSRGTGELF
once	TRBV7-9	TRBJ2-1	ASIRGTGTRPYNEQF
.	TRBV6-5	TRBJ2-7	ASSRRGQGDYEQY
.	TRBV5-4	TRBJ1-1	ASNRENTEAF
.	TRBV6-6	TRBJ2-5	ASSSLPTGTQETQY
once	TRBV21-1	TRBJ2-7	ASGTSGEQY
few	TRBV14	TRBJ2-5	ASSQQGINRGLGTETQY
once	TRBV5-7	TRBJ1-2	ASSRGGRTDPYGYT
.	TRBV18	TRBJ1-3	ASSPGDGNTIY
.	TRBV5-5	TRBJ2-7	ASSLSLAGSGAYEQY
.	TRBV11-2	TRBJ2-3	ASSFPLSGTDTQY
.	TRBV11-1	TRBJ2-2	ASSPFLDGELF
once	TRBV7-9	TRBJ2-3	ASSPYTDTQY
once	TRBV9	TRBJ2-7	ASSIRGDRGYHEQY
.	TRBV7-9	TRBJ1-4	ASSLSTGPEKLF
.	TRBV27	TRBJ1-1	ASRTGFFTEAF
.	TRBV10-1	TRBJ2-2	ASSHTGELF
.	TRBV11-2	TRBJ2-4	ASSRSGRLNIQY
.	TRBV11-2	TRBJ2-7	ASSLGRTTYEQY
once	TRBV11-1	TRBJ2-1	ASSPAGIHGGEQF
.	TRBV13	TRBJ2-7	ASTASGTPNYEQY
.	TRBV4-2	TRBJ2-5	ASSQEPGETQY
.	TRBV27	TRBJ1-4	ASSANVNEKLF
.	TRBV6-6	TRBJ2-7	ASSYAGSGYEQY
.	TRBV27	TRBJ1-1	ASSLVLGQPEPSGNTEAF
.	TRBV10-3	TRBJ2-2	AISEAADTGELF
.	TRBV6-4	TRBJ1-1	ASSREGGGTEAF
.	TRBV6-4	TRBJ2-1	ASSADSGGPYNEQF
once	TRBV5-4	TRBJ2-5	ASSLVSGSETQY
.	TRBV5-4	TRBJ1-1	ASSLGGNTEAF
.	TRBV5-1	TRBJ1-5	ASSLLPGFSNQPQH
once	TRBV19	TRBJ1-4	ASSTLGQGGEKLF
.	TRBV11-2	TRBJ2-5	ASSLGLQGQETQY
.	TRBV27	TRBJ2-3	ASSLHDSPRVTQY
.	TRBV6-4	TRBJ1-1	ASSDPIQDSTPEAF